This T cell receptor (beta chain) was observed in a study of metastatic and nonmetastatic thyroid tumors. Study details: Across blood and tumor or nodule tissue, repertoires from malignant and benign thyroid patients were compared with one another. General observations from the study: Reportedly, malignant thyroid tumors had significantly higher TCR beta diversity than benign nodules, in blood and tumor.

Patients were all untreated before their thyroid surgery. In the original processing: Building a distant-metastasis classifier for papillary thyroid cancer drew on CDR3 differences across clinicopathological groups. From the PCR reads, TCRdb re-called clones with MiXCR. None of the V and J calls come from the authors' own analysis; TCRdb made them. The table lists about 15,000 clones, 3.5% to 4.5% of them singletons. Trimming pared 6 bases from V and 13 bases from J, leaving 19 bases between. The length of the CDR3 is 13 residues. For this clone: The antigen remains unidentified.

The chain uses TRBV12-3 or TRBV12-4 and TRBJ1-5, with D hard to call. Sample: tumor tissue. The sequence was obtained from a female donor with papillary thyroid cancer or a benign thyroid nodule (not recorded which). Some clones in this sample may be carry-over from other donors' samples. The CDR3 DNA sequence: TGTGCCAGCAGAACGTATATCAATCAGCGACAGCATTTT. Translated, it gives CASRTYINQRQHF.